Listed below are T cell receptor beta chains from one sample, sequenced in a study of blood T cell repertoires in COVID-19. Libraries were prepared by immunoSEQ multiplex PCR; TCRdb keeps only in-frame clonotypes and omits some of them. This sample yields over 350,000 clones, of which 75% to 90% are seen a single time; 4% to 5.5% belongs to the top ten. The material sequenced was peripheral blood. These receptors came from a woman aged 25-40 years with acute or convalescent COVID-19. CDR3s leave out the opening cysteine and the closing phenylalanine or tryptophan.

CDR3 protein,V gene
SASFTGAGSNQPQH,TRBV20-1
ASSQGWAKNIQY,TRBV23-1
ASSKYSTYGYT,TRBV7-2
ASSESLAISTDTQY,TRBV10-2
ASSLAGVSI,TRBV5-1
ASSLARTATGELF,TRBV7-9
ASSFLFDEQF,TRBV7-9
ASSDAGGVEQY,TRBV2
ASSRTFGGAYGYT,TRBV9
ASKREARQDEKLF,TRBV5-1
ASSFGPTGFPTQETQY,TRBV5-4
ASTSGNDWYSPLH,TRBV25-1
ASSFRQDTDTQY,TRBV7-9
ASSFTMSSYNSPLH,TRBV27
ASSNRVGGYT,TRBV28
ASSPGGGQLIYEQF,TRBV9
ASSPRRGAYNEQF,TRBV11-2
ASSSLWGGQDYNEQF,TRBV7-2
ASNNLSRDRGQGYT,TRBV9
ATSMLPSSSGNTIY,TRBV15
ASSQDRVYGYT,TRBV18
ASSSGQVSSEQY,TRBV7-9
ASSLGGEQPQH,TRBV5-1
ASSPAGRGTYEQY,TRBV9
ASRPRTGPQTQY,TRBV7-9
ASSDGMGEADTQY,TRBV25-1
ASSYSRGWREH,TRBV6-5
ASSYSSDRSRNTIY,TRBV6-5
ASRSGTSYEQY,TRBV27
ASSSDRANSPLH,TRBV27
ASRSQGGVETQY,TRBV5-4
ASSLGDRGETQY,TRBV28
ASSRDEGSSYEQY,TRBV4-2
ASSPGGASNQPQH,TRBV6-5
ASSPRQGDTGELF,TRBV18
ASRLDSYNEQF,TRBV28
ASSNLAGGCSAGELF,TRBV6-2/TRBV6-3
ASSINVRSDRGVFYTGELF,TRBV19
AISESGQYTDTQY,TRBV10-3
ASSVAEAGLGGELF,TRBV9
ASSMQALHSNQPQH,TRBV19
AISESQGATGELF,TRBV10-3
ASSQEGGGEGNQPQH,TRBV3-1/TRBV3-2
ASSLSGNYEQY,TRBV27
ASSLVSGRGGGHGYT,TRBV7-9
ASSPWSGGSYEQY,TRBV7-6
ASSLGLAGGPPANTQY,TRBV7-2
ASKTIGTGKHEQY,TRBV27
ASSPGTVGANVLT,TRBV28
ASSQERTAYGYT,TRBV4-2
ASSPTSYQPQH,TRBV18
ASSYLSYRTKNIQY,TRBV5-4
ASSVDQNYGYT,TRBV9
AIRADSGNTIY,TRBV10-3
ASSQIEETQY,TRBV3-1/TRBV3-2